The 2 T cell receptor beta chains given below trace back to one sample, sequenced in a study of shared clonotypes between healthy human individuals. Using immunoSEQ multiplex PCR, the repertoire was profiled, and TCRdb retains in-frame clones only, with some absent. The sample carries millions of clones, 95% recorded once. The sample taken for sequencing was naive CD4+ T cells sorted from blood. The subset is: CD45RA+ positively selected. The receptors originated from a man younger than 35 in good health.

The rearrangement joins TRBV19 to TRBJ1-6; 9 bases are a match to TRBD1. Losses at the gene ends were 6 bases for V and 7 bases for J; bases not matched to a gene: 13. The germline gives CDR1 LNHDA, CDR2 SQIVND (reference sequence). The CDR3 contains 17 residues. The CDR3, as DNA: TGTGCCAGTAGGAGTATAGGCTTAGGGACAGGGAATTCACCCCTCCACTTT. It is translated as CASRSIGLGTGNSPLHF.

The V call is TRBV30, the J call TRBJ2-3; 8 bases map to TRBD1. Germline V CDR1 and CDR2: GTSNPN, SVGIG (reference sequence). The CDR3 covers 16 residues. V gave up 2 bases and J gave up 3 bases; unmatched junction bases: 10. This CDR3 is CAWSIITGGRTDTQYF. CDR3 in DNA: TGTGCCTGGAGTATCATCACAGGGGGAAGGACAGATACGCAGTATTTT.